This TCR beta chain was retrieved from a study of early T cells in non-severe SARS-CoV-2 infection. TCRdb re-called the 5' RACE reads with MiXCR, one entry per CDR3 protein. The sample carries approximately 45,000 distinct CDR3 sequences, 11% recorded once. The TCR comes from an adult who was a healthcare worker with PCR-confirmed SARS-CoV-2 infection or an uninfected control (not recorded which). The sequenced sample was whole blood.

The DNA for the CDR3 is TGTGCCAGCAGCCAATGGGGCAGGGGGCATTACGAGCAGTACTTC. This translates into CASSQWGRGHYEQYF. This rearrangement joins TRBV14 to TRBJ2-7; 8 bases are a match to TRBD1. The CDR3 consists of 15 residues. Germline V gives CDR1 SGHDN, CDR2 FVKESK. V was clipped by 2 bases and J by 4 bases; unmatched bases: 7.